Described below is a single TCR beta chain sequence and its context. Participants spanned ages 18 to 89 years and resided in about 24 US areas. Assignments of participants to cohorts depended upon their own reported clinical history. Recovered status applied to Cohort 3 donors who had two consecutive negative PCRs. It also applied to those with clearance or with symptom resolution. The data stem from a study of blood T cell repertoires in COVID-19. The V gene end was trimmed by 3 bases and the J gene end by 6 bases; junction bases not matched to a gene: 5. This CDR3 is 15 amino acids long. CDR1 SGHRS and CDR2 YFSETQ come from the germline V gene. Authors' analysis steps: Amplification of reference gene primers was used by the study to estimate nucleated cell counts. Sequenced by immunoSEQ multiplex PCR; TCRdb stores in-frame clones only, minus some. That table gives V, J and clone size, and the DNA gave D and trimming. The sample gives around 380,000 clones, more than 70% of which show up once; 1% to 1.5% is in the top ten.

The source of this sequence is a man aged 25 to 40 who had recovered from COVID-19. The specimen sequenced was PBMCs or T cells enriched from blood (not recorded which). The genes are TRBV5-1 and TRBJ2-3; 12 nucleotides align to TRBD2. Written as DNA, the CDR3 is TGCGCCAGCAGCTCAGGACTAGCGGGGTTTGATACGCAGTATTTT. Protein sequence: CASSSGLAGFDTQYF.